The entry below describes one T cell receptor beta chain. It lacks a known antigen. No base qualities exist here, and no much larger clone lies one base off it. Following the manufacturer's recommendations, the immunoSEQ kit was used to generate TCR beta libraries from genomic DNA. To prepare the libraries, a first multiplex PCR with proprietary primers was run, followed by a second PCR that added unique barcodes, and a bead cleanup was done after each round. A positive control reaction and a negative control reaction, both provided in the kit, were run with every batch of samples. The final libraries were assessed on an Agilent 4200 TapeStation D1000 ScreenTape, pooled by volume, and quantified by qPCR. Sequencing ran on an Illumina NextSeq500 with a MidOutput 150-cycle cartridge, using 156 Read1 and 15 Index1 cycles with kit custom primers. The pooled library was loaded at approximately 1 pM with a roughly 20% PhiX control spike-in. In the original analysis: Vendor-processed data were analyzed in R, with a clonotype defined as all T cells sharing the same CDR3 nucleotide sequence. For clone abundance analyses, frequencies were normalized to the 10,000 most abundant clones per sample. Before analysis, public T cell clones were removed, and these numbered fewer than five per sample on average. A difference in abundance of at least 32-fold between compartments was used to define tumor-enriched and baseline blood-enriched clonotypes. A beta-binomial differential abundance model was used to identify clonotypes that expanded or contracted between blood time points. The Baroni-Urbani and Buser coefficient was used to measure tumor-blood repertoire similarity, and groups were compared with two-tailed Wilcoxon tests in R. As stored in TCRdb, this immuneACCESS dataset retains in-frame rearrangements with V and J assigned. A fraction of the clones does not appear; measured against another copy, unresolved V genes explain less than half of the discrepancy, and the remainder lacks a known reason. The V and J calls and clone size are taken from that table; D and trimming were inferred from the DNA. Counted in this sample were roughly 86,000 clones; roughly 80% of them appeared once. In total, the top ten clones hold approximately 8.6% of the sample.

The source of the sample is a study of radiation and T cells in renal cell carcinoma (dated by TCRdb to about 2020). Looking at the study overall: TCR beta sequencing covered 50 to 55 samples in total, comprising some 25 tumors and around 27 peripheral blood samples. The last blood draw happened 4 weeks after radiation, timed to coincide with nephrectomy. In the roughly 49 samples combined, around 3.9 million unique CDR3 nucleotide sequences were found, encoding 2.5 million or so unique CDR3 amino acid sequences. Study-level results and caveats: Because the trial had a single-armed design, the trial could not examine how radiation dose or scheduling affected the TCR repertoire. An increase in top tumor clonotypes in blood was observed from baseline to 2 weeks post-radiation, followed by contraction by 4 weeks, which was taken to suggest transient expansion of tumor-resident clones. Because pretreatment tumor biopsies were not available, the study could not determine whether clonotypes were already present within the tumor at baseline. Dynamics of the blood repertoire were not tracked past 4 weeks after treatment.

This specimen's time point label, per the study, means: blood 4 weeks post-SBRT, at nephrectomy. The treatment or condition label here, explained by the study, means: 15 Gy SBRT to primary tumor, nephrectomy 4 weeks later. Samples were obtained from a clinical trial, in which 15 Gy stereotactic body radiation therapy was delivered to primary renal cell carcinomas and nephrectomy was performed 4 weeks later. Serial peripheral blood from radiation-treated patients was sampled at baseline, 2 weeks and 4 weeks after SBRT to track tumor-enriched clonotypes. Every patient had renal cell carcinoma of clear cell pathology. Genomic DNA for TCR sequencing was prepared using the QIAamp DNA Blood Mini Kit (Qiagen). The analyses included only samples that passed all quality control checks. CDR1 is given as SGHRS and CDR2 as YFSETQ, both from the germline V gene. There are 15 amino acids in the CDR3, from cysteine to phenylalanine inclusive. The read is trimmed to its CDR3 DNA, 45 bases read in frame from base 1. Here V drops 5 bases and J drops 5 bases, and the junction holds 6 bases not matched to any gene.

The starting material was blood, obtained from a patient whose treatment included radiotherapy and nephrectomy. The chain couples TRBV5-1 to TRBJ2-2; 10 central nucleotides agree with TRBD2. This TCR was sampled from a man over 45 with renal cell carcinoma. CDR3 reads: CASSLAGVDTGELFF. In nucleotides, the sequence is TGCGCCAGCAGTCTAGCGGGAGTGGATACCGGGGAGCTGTTTTTT.